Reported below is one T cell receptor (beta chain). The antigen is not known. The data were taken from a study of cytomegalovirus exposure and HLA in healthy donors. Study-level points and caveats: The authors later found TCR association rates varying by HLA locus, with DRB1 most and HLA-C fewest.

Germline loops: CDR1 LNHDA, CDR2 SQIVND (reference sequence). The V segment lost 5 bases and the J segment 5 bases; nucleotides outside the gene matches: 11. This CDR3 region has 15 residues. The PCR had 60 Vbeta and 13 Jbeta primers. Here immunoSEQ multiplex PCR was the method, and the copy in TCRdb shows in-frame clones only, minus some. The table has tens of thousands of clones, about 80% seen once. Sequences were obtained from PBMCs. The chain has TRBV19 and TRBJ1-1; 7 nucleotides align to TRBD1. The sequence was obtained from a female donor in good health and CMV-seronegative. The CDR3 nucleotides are TGTGCCAGTAGTCTCATTGAGGGGGACAGAACTGAAGCTTTCTTT. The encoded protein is CASSLIEGDRTEAFF.